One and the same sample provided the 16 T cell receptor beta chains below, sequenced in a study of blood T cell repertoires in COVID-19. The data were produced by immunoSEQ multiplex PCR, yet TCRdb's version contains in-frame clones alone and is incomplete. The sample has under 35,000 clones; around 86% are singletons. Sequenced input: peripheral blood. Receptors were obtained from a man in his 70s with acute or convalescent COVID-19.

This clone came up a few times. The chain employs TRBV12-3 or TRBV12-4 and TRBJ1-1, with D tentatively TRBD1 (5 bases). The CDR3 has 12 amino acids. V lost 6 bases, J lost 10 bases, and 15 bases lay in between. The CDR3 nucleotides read TGTGCCAGCAGCTCCGGGCCCCAGGGAGCTTTCTTT. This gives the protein CASSSGPQGAFF.

The CDR3 coding sequence is TGTGCCTGGAGCCCCGTAGGGGGAGGCAATCAGCCCCAGCATTTT. This encodes CAWSPVGGGNQPQHF. The rearrangement uses TRBV30 and TRBJ1-5; tentative D call: TRBD1 (6 bases). The CDR3 runs to 15 residues. The germline gives CDR1 GTSNPN, CDR2 SVGIG (reference sequence). V shed 3 bases and J shed 2 bases, with 14 bases lying between them.

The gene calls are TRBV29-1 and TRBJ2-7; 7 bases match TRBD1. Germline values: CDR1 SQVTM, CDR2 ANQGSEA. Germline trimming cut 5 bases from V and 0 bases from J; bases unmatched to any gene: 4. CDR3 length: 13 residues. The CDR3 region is CSVLDRYSYEQYF. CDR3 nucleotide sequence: TGCAGCGTTCTGGACAGGTACTCCTACGAGCAGTACTTC.

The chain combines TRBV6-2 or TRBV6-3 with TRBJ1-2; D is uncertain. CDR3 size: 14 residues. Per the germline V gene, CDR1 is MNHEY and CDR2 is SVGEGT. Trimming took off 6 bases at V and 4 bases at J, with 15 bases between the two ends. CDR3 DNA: TGTGCCAGCAGCCTTACCATATCGGGCTATGGCTACACCTTC. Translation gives CASSLTISGYGYTF.

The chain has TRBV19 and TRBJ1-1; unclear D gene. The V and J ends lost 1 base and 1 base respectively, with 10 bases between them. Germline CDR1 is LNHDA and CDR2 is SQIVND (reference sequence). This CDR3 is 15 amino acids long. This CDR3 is CASSIGAGGNTEAFF. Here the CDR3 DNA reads TGTGCCAGTAGTATAGGGGCGGGAGGGAACACTGAAGCTTTCTTT.

The CDR3 here is CATSAPAGTRMFF. CDR3 nucleotide sequence: TGTGCCACCAGTGCCCCCGCCGGGACTAGGATGTTCTTC. The rearrangement joins TRBV24-1 to TRBJ2-1; the match to TRBD2 covers 8 bases. The CDR3 consists of 13 residues. V dropped 5 bases and J dropped 15; count of bases not matched to a gene: 11. CDR1 is KGHDR and CDR2 is SFDVKD in the germline V gene.

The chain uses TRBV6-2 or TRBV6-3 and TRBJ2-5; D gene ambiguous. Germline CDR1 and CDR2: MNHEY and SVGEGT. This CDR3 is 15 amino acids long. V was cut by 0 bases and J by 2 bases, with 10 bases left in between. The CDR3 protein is CASSYSESPQETQYF. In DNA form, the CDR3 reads TGTGCCAGCAGTTACTCCGAGAGTCCGCAAGAGACCCAGTACTTC.

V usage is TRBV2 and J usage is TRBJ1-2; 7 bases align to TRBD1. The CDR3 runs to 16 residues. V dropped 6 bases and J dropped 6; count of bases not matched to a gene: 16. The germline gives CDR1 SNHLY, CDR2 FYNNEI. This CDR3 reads CASSGTANPSRNGYTF. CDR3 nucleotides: TGTGCCAGCAGCGGGACAGCTAATCCCTCACGAAATGGCTACACCTTC.

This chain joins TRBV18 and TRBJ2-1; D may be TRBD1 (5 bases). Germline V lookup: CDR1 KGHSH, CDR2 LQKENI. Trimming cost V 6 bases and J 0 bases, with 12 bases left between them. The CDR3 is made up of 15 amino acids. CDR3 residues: CASSLDRSSYNEQFF. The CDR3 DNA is TGTGCCAGCTCTCTAGACAGAAGCTCCTACAATGAGCAGTTCTTC.

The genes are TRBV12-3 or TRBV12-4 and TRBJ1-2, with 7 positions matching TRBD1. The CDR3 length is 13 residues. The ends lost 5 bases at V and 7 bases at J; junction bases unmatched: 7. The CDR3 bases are TGTGCCAGCAGTGAGCTTAACAGGGGTGGCTACACCTTC. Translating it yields CASSELNRGGYTF.

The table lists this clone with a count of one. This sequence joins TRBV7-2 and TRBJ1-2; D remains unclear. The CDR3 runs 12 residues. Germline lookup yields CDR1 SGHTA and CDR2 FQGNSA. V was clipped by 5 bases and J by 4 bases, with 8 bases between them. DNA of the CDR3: TGTGCCAGCAGCAAAGGGAGCTATGGCTACACCTTC. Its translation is CASSKGSYGYTF.

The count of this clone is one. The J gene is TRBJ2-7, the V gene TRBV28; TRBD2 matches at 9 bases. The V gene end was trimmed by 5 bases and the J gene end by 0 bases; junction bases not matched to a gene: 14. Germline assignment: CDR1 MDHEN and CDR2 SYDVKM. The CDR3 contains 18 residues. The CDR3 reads CASSPPSGRTIFSYEQYF. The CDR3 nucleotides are TGTGCCAGCAGTCCGCCCAGCGGGAGGACCATCTTCTCCTACGAGCAGTACTTC.

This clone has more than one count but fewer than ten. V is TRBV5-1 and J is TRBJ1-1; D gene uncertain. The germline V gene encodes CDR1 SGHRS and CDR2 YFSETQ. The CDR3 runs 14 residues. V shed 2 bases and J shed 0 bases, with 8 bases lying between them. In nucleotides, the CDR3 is TGCGCCAGCAGCTTCTCGGGAGTGAACACTGAAGCTTTCTTT. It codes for CASSFSGVNTEAFF.

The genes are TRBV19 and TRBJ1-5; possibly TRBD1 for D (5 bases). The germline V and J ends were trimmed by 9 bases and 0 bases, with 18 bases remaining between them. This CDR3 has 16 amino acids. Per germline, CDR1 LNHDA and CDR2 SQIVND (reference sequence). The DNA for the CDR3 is TGTGCCAGCCATACGTCGGGGGTTCGTAGCAATCAGCCCCAGCATTTT. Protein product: CASHTSGVRSNQPQHF.

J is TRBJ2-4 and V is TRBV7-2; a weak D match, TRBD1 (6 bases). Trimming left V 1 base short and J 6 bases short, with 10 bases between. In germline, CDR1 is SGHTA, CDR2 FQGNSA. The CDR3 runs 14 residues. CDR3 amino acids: CASSLGTATNIQYF. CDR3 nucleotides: TGTGCCAGCAGCTTAGGGACAGCGACAAACATTCAGTACTTC.

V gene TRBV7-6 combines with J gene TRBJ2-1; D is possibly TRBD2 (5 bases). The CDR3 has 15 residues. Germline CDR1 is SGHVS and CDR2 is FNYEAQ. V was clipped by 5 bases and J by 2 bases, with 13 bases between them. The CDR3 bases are TGTGCCAGCAGCGTCCGTCGGGATCCCTACAATGAGCAGTTCTTC. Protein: CASSVRRDPYNEQFF.